This note documents a single TCR beta chain sequence. V trimming: 4 bases; J trimming: 5 bases; junction bases outside the gene matches: 3. The CDR3 runs to 13 residues. Germline lookup yields CDR1 SGHNT and CDR2 YENEEA. This record belongs to a study of technical replicates of blood from several donors. Clones were sequenced by immunoSEQ multiplex PCR, and TCRdb holds only the in-frame ones, with some missing. Here the sample spans around 13,000 clones, approximately 95% being singletons. The sequenced sample consisted of PBMCs. The receptor was isolated from a human donor in good health. The chain has TRBV11-3 and TRBJ2-5, with 8 positions matching TRBD2. The CDR3 DNA is TGTGCCAGCAGCTGGACTAGCCTGGAGACCCAGTACTTC. This encodes CASSWTSLETQYF.